The rows below give T cell receptor beta chains drawn from one sample of a study of blood T cell repertoires in COVID-19. The method was immunoSEQ multiplex PCR; TCRdb's version includes in-frame clones alone and lacks a portion of them. The sample lists some 130,000 clones, around 89% seen once, with around 3% in the top ten. Sequencing input: peripheral blood. These receptors were obtained from a man aged 60 to 75 with active or convalescent COVID-19. Both conserved end residues are part of each CDR3. D genes are given only for firm matches. Clone size appears in some rows only: once, few, many, or a class for an expanded clone.

- TRBJ2-2 - TRBV7-8 13 TGTGCCAGCAGCTTAGGTCCGGACAGGGAGCTGTTTTTT CASSLGPDRELFF
- TRBJ2-7 - TRBV27 14 TGTGCCAGCATACCTGGGGGCTACCCCTACGAGCAGTACTTC CASIPGGYPYEQYF
TRBD1 TRBJ1-1 - TRBV25-1 15 TGTGCCAGCAGCCCCACCGGGACAGTCTTGCGGGGAGCTTTCTTT CASSPTGTVLRGAFF
TRBD1 TRBJ1-5 - TRBV24-1 16 TGTGCCACCAGTGATTCGGGACAGGGGAAACCTCAGGCCCAGCATTTT CATSDSGQGKPQAQHF
- TRBJ1-2 - TRBV19 13 TGTGCCAGTAGTCCTCAGGGTGGCCGGGGCTACACCTTC CASSPQGGRGYTF
- TRBJ2-5 - TRBV7-9 14 TGTGCCAGCAGCCCCCGACTTAGCTCACAGACCCAGTACTTC CASSPRLSSQTQYF
- TRBJ1-1 - TRBV10-3 13 TGTGCCATCAGTGGTGGGGGGGCCACTGAAGCTTTCTTT CAISGGGATEAFF
- TRBJ1-2 once TRBV5-1 13 TGCGCCAGCAGCTACGACAGGCCGGATCGCTACACCTTC CASSYDRPDRYTF
TRBD2 TRBJ2-3 - TRBV28 13 TGTGCCAGCGGGACTAGATCTCCAGATACGCAGTATTTT CASGTRSPDTQYF
- TRBJ2-7 - TRBV21-1 15 TGTGCCAGCAGCATGCGGGGTCCAAGAGCGTACGAGCAGTACTTC CASSMRGPRAYEQYF
- TRBJ2-7 - TRBV7-3 14 TGTGCCAGCAGCTTATGGGGGGGCTCTTACGAGCAGTACTTC CASSLWGGSYEQYF
- TRBJ1-1 - TRBV9 15 TGTGCCAGCAGCGTAGTCCCGTCGGGTGAGACTGAAGCTTTCTTT CASSVVPSGETEAFF
TRBD2 TRBJ2-3 - TRBV28 17 TGTGCCAGCAGCTCTCCCAGGACTAGCGGGAGCACAGATACGCAGTATTTT CASSSPRTSGSTDTQYF
- TRBJ2-1 - TRBV5-4 15 TGTGCCAGCAGCCCTCGGACTGTTTCCTACAATGAGCAGTTCTTC CASSPRTVSYNEQFF
TRBD2 TRBJ2-1 once TRBV28 14 TGTGCCAGCATCCCGGGAGGAAGGGTAAATGAGCAGTTCTTC CASIPGGRVNEQFF
TRBD1 TRBJ1-2 once TRBV6-2/TRBV6-3 19 TGTGCCAGCAGTTCGGCTGTCGGACAGGCCACCTACACTAACTATGGCTACACCTTC CASSSAVGQATYTNYGYTF
- TRBJ2-6 - TRBV24-1 20 TGTGCCACCAGGCGCCTACTTGACACCCATTTTAACTCTGGGGCCAACGTCCTGACTTTC CATRRLLDTHFNSGANVLTF
- TRBJ2-5 - TRBV5-1 16 TGCGCCAGCAGCTTGGTGGGCAGGGGAAGGGTAGAGACCCAGTACTTC CASSLVGRGRVETQYF
- TRBJ1-2 - TRBV6-1 15 TGTGCCAGCAGTGAAGCAATCGGGGACTATCGGGGCTACACCTTC CASSEAIGDYRGYTF
TRBD1 TRBJ2-1 - TRBV5-1 13 TGCGCCAGCAGCGGGGGACAGGGTGGTGAGCAGTTCTTC CASSGGQGGEQFF
- TRBJ2-1 few TRBV5-6 12 TGTGCCAGCAGCTTGTTAGACAATGAGCAGTTCTTC CASSLLDNEQFF
- TRBJ2-7 - TRBV2 12 TGTGCCAGCAGTGAACTCAGGCACGAGCAGTACTTC CASSELRHEQYF
- TRBJ1-2 - TRBV5-1 14 TGCGCCAGCAGCTTGGCCTTGGGGGCACGGGGCTACACCTTC CASSLALGARGYTF
TRBD1 TRBJ1-4 - TRBV6-5 16 TGTGCCAGCAGTTATTCACCGGGACAGAGTAATGAAAAACTGTTTTTT CASSYSPGQSNEKLFF
TRBD1 TRBJ2-7 - TRBV2 14 TGTGCCAGCACCAGAGGACAGGGCCGATACGAGCAGTACTTC CASTRGQGRYEQYF
TRBD1 TRBJ2-1 few TRBV7-9 18 TGTGCCAGCAGCTTAGTTCAATGGACAGGGGAAGGGGGCAATGAGCAGTTCTTC CASSLVQWTGEGGNEQFF
- TRBJ2-7 - TRBV12-3/TRBV12-4 13 TGTGCCAGCAGTTTAGCCCTTAACTACGAGCAGTACTTC CASSLALNYEQYF
TRBD1 TRBJ2-7 - TRBV3-1/TRBV3-2 13 TGTGCCAGCAGTGACAGGGGGCCCTACGAGCAGTACTTC CASSDRGPYEQYF
- TRBJ2-6 - TRBV2 18 TGTGCCAGCAGCGCCGACAGGAAAGCGGTCTCTGGGGCCAACGTCCTGACTTTC CASSADRKAVSGANVLTF
TRBD2 TRBJ2-3 - TRBV9 19 TGTGCCAGCAGCGTAGAAGCGGGAAGAGCAACTCTAAGCACAGATACGCAGTATTTT CASSVEAGRATLSTDTQYF
TRBD2 TRBJ2-3 - TRBV30 16 TGTGCCTGGAATAGCGGGAGGATTTTGGTTCCAGATACGCAGTATTTT CAWNSGRILVPDTQYF
TRBD2 TRBJ2-1 - TRBV7-2 15 TGTGCCAGCAGCTTCAGCGGGAGTTCGTACAATGAGCAGTTCTTC CASSFSGSSYNEQFF
- TRBJ2-5 - TRBV27 14 TGTGCCAGCAGTTTATACGCGAGTCAAGAGACCCAGTACTTC CASSLYASQETQYF
TRBD1 TRBJ2-7 few TRBV12-3/TRBV12-4 12 TGTGCCAGCAGCTTCCGGGACAGGGTTCTGTACTTC CASSFRDRVLYF
- TRBJ1-6 - TRBV11-2 12 TGTGCCAGCAGCTTATTTCAATCACCCCTCCACTTT CASSLFQSPLHF
TRBD1 TRBJ2-7 once TRBV6-6 13 TGTGCCACCGGGACAGGGGGTAAGGGCGAGCAGTACTTC CATGTGGKGEQYF
TRBD1 TRBJ1-3 - TRBV24-1 13 TGTGCCACCAGTGGCGACAGGGGCAACACCATATATTTT CATSGDRGNTIYF
- TRBJ2-7 - TRBV18 15 TGTGCCAGCTCACCAACGACCCCGGGATCCTACGAGCAGTACTTC CASSPTTPGSYEQYF
TRBD1 TRBJ1-2 - TRBV7-2 15 TGTGCCAGCAGCTTAGTCGCGGAGACAGGGGGAGGCTACACCTTC CASSLVAETGGGYTF
- TRBJ1-4 - TRBV28 15 TGTGCCAGCAGTCCTCCAGGGTCAACTAATGAAAAACTGTTTTTT CASSPPGSTNEKLFF
- TRBJ1-2 once TRBV19 15 TGTGCCAGTCGCCAAGGGGGGGCGGATGGGTATGGCTACACCTTC CASRQGGADGYGYTF
TRBD1 TRBJ1-4 - TRBV5-6 15 TGTGCCAGCAGCCAACAGGGGGCAGGTAATGAAAAACTGTTTTTT CASSQQGAGNEKLFF